This TCR beta chain appears in the sequencing data of a study of blood T cell repertoires in COVID-19. On the study more broadly: Sources were T cells, B-cell-depleted T cells, or PBMCs; the material itself was cDNA or gDNA.

Using immunoSEQ multiplex PCR, the repertoire was profiled, and TCRdb retains in-frame clones only, with some absent. The profile shows about 82,000 clones, just under 80% of them singletons. The CDR3 contains 16 residues. CDR1 is SNHLY, CDR2 FYNNEI, per germline. With V trimmed by 0 bases and J by 8 bases, 9 bases remained unmatched. The Seattle patients, enrolled during active infection, were followed longitudinally. Source material: peripheral blood. The J gene is TRBJ2-1, the V gene TRBV2; 8 bases align to TRBD2. The TCR comes from a man aged 55 to 70 with COVID-19, enrolled during active disease. CDR3 in DNA: TGTGCCAGCAGTGAAGCCGGACTAGCAGGAGGGGATGAGCAGTTCTTC. Protein: CASSEAGLAGGDEQFF.